Below are 14 T cell receptor beta chains sequenced from a single sample in a study of T cell responses to AZD1222 COVID-19 vaccine. Measured with immunoSEQ multiplex PCR; TCRdb has only the in-frame clones, and not every one. The table has 150,000 to 200,000 clones, approximately 94% seen once. The specimen was peripheral blood, collected 28 days after the second AZD1222 dose. The origin of the receptors is an adult who received the AZD1222 COVID-19 vaccine.

The rearrangement uses TRBV6-1 and TRBJ1-5, with D uncertain. The V end lost 3 bases, the J end lost 10 bases, and 7 bases lay between the germline ends. The length of the CDR3 is 11 residues. Germline CDR1 and CDR2: MNHNS and SASEGT. CDR3 sequence (DNA): TGTGCCAGCAGTGAGGTGTTACCCCAGCATTTT. Its translation: CASSEVLPQHF.

This clone was seen a single time. This chain uses TRBV4-3 with TRBJ1-1; perhaps TRBD1 as D (6 bases). CDR3 length: 15 amino acids. V was shortened by 0 bases and J by 3 bases, with 11 bases between the two germline ends. Germline V CDR1 and CDR2: LGHNA, YSLEER. Written as DNA, the CDR3 is TGCGCCAGCAGCCAAGATCTTAGGGGGGACACTGAAGCTTTCTTT. As protein: CASSQDLRGDTEAFF.

This rearrangement joins TRBV28 to TRBJ1-2, with TRBD1 matching over 8 bases. CDR3 length: 12 residues. Losses at the gene ends were 11 bases for V and 4 bases for J; bases not matched to a gene: 6. Per germline, CDR1 MDHEN and CDR2 SYDVKM. The CDR3 region is CAATGGVYGYTF. CDR3 nucleotide sequence: TGTGCCGCCACAGGGGGGGTCTATGGCTACACCTTC.

The chain uses TRBV19 and TRBJ2-2; 15 bases map to TRBD2. The V gene's germline CDR1 is LNHDA and CDR2 SQIVND (reference sequence). V shed 5 bases, J shed 1 base, and the junction held 8 bases outside the gene matches. The CDR3 spans 19 residues. CDR3 region: CASSSAGLAGGENTGELFF. In DNA form, the CDR3 reads TGTGCCAGTAGTTCGGCCGGACTAGCGGGAGGGGAGAACACCGGGGAGCTGTTTTTT.

The gene calls are TRBV9 and TRBJ2-3, with 10 bases fitting TRBD2. With V trimmed by 0 bases and J by 4 bases, 11 bases remained unmatched. Germline lookup yields CDR1 SGDLS and CDR2 YYNGEE. This CDR3 spans 18 amino acids. The CDR3 here is CASSVGLAGDLVADTQYF. In DNA form, the CDR3 reads TGTGCCAGCAGCGTAGGTCTAGCGGGAGATTTAGTGGCAGATACGCAGTATTTT.

The V and J genes are TRBV6-2 or TRBV6-3 and TRBJ2-5; the D gene could be TRBD1 or TRBD2 (5 bases each). The germline V gene has CDR1 MNHEY and CDR2 SVGEGT. V lost 6 bases and J 2 bases, leaving 19 bases between the germline ends. This CDR3 has 16 amino acids. The CDR3, as DNA: TGTGCCAGCAGCCCGGGGCCAGGACGGATACAAGAGACCCAGTACTTC. It yields the protein CASSPGPGRIQETQYF.

V usage is TRBV5-1 and J usage is TRBJ2-1; 8 bases are a match to TRBD2. CDR3 length: 15 residues. The germline gives CDR1 SGHRS, CDR2 YFSETQ. The junction had 9 bases not matched to a gene; V was cut back by 4 bases and J by 6 bases. This CDR3 is CASSLSGDNLNEQFF. DNA of the CDR3: TGCGCCAGCAGCCTTAGCGGGGATAATCTCAATGAGCAGTTCTTC.

The chain is built from TRBV10-3 and TRBJ2-5, with D hard to call. This CDR3 is 15 amino acids long. Germline CDR1 is ENHRY and CDR2 is SYGVKD. Trimming removed 10 bases at V and 2 bases at J, with 20 bases between. This CDR3 is CATLQRTSTQETQYF. The CDR3 coding sequence is TGTGCCACTCTACAAAGGACCTCAACACAAGAGACCCAGTACTTC.

V usage is TRBV19 and J usage is TRBJ1-2; unclear D gene. The CDR3 loop spans 14 amino acids. CDR1 is LNHDA, CDR2 SQIVND, per germline (reference sequence). V was trimmed by 7 bases and J by 0 bases, leaving 12 bases between them. The CDR3 nucleotides read TGTGCCAGTACTAATGGTGGGGCTAACTATGGCTACACCTTC. Translation: CASTNGGANYGYTF.

The chain has TRBV24-1 and TRBJ2-3; the match to TRBD1 covers 10 bases. V trimming: 4 bases; J trimming: 6 bases; junction bases outside the gene matches: 9. CDR1 and CDR2 (germline): KGHDR, SFDVKD. This CDR3 spans 16 amino acids. Written as DNA, the CDR3 is TGTGCCACCAGTGACCCGGGACAGGGGAGGGCCGATACGCAGTATTTT. This sequence encodes CATSDPGQGRADTQYF.

The chain joins TRBV2 to TRBJ2-5; 7 bases fit TRBD2. The J segment lost 1 base and the V segment lost 4 bases, leaving 3 bases of the junction unmatched. CDR1 and CDR2 (germline): SNHLY, FYNNEI. The CDR3 sequence is 14 residues long. This CDR3 reads CASSGSGSQETQYF. The CDR3, as DNA: TGTGCCAGCAGTGGTAGCGGGTCCCAAGAGACCCAGTACTTC.

The chain joins TRBV5-6 to TRBJ2-7, with a weak D call TRBD1 (5 bases). The CDR3 has 12 amino acids. V lost 1 base and J lost 8, with 10 bases in between. From germline, CDR1 is SGHDT and CDR2 YYEEEE. The CDR3 DNA sequence: TGTGCCAGCAGCTTGTCCACAGGAAAGCAGTACTTC. Its translation is CASSLSTGKQYF.

The V gene is TRBV19, the J gene TRBJ2-1; D is unresolved. V lost 8 bases and J lost 0, with 11 bases in between. The CDR3 consists of 14 residues. Germline V lookup: CDR1 LNHDA, CDR2 SQIVND (reference sequence). This chain's CDR3 is CASPMFNSYNEQFF. DNA for the CDR3: TGTGCCAGTCCAATGTTCAACTCCTACAATGAGCAGTTCTTC. The full variable domain, its missing parts supplied by reference TRBV19 and TRBJ2-1, is DGGITQSPKYLFRKEGQNVTLSCEQNLNHDAMYWYRQDPGQGLRLIYYSQIVNDFQKGDIAEGYSVSREKKESFPLTVTSAQKNPTAFYLCASPMFNSYNEQFFGPGTRLTVL.

The chain uses TRBV18 and TRBJ2-1; D perhaps matches TRBD2 (6 bases). V was trimmed by 9 bases and J by 5 bases, leaving 14 bases between them. The V gene's germline CDR1 is KGHSH and CDR2 LQKENI. The CDR3 consists of 13 residues. CDR3 amino acids: CASWDLINNEQFF. The CDR3 nucleotides are TGTGCCAGTTGGGACTTGATTAACAATGAGCAGTTCTTC.